The 29 T cell receptor beta chains below were found in one sample sequenced in a study of siplizumab effects on memory and regulatory T cells. Using immunoSEQ multiplex PCR, the repertoire was profiled, and TCRdb retains in-frame clones only, with some absent. The data hold 100,000 or so clones, with around 94% observed a single time. The sample comprised Tregs sorted from blood. The receptors derive from a human donor in good health.

CDR3 loop: CAWSGPRGAEAFF. CDR3 nucleotides: TGTGCCTGGAGTGGCCCACGTGGGGCTGAAGCTTTCTTT. The gene calls are TRBV30 and TRBJ1-1; no reliable D call. Trimming removed 1 base from V and 6 bases from J, with 12 bases in between. The CDR3 is 13 amino acids. Germline lookup yields CDR1 GTSNPN and CDR2 SVGIG (reference sequence).

This clone was observed a handful of times. This sequence joins TRBV19 and TRBJ2-6; 7 nucleotides match TRBD1. Looked up from germline, CDR1 is LNHDA and CDR2 is SQIVND (reference sequence). The ends lost 3 bases at V and 2 bases at J; junction bases unmatched: 10. The CDR3 contains 18 residues. The CDR3 bases are TGTGCCAGTAGTATTGATCTTAAGGGGGCAACTGGGGCCAACGTCCTGACTTTC. Protein product: CASSIDLKGATGANVLTF. Variable domain in full (rest from reference TRBV19 and TRBJ2-6): DGGITQSPKYLFRKEGQNVTLSCEQNLNHDAMYWYRQDPGQGLRLIYYSQIVNDFQKGDIAEGYSVSREKKESFPLTVTSAQKNPTAFYLCASSIDLKGATGANVLTFGAGSRLTVL.

The rearrangement uses TRBV28 and TRBJ2-7; D unclear. Germline V CDR1 and CDR2: MDHEN, SYDVKM. The CDR3 is 14 residues long. V was cut by 6 bases and J by 2 bases, with 14 bases left in between. The CDR3 spells CASRPPLSTYEQYF. The DNA of the CDR3 is TGTGCCAGCAGGCCCCCCTTATCAACCTACGAGCAGTACTTC.

The J gene is TRBJ2-7, the V gene TRBV25-1; D gene uncertain. The CDR3 is made up of 14 amino acids. Germline V gene lookup returns CDR1 MGHDK and CDR2 SYGVNS. V lost 1 base to trimming and J lost 4 bases, with 11 bases between them. CDR3 loop: CASSESTQNYEQYF. The CDR3, as DNA: TGTGCCAGCAGTGAATCCACCCAAAATTACGAGCAGTACTTC.

V is TRBV27 and J is TRBJ1-5; D gene unclear. CDR1 MNHEY and CDR2 SMNVEV come from the germline V gene (reference sequence). V gave up 1 base and J gave up 4 bases, with 20 bases separating them. The CDR3 covers 18 residues. Here the CDR3 reads CASSLFSQDGGRNQPQHF. As DNA, the CDR3 is TGTGCCAGCAGTTTATTCAGTCAGGATGGCGGGCGAAATCAGCCCCAGCATTTT.

V is TRBV10-2 and J is TRBJ2-7, with TRBD1 matching over 9 bases. The CDR3 loop spans 14 amino acids. Trimming took 7 bases from V and 3 from J; bases not matched to a gene: 7. Germline V gives CDR1 WSHSY, CDR2 SAAADI. CDR3 sequence (DNA): TGCGCCAGCAAAAGGAGGACAGGGGTCTACGAGCAGTACTTC. As protein: CASKRRTGVYEQYF.

V usage is TRBV19 and J usage is TRBJ2-5, with 8 bases fitting TRBD1. The germline gives CDR1 LNHDA, CDR2 SQIVND (reference sequence). CDR3 length equals 13 residues. Trimming took 5 bases from V and 4 from J; bases not matched to a gene: 3. The CDR3 DNA sequence: TGTGCCAGTAGTCGCAGGGGGCTAGAGACCCAGTACTTC. Translating it yields CASSRRGLETQYF.

This clone was seen a handful of times. The chain joins TRBV25-1 to TRBJ2-2; D remains ambiguous. Germline V gene data show CDR1 as MGHDK and CDR2 as SYGVNS. This CDR3 has 14 residues. Trimming took off 4 bases at V and 3 bases at J, with 9 bases between the two ends. The CDR3 DNA reads as TGTGCCAGCAGTGGAGACGGCTACACCGGGGAGCTGTTTTTT. Translating it yields CASSGDGYTGELFF.

CDR3 protein: CASKKVGTTNTGELFF. Here the CDR3 DNA reads TGTGCCAGCAAAAAAGTCGGGACAACAAACACCGGGGAGCTGTTTTTT. The V gene is TRBV6-4, the J gene TRBJ2-2, with a weak D call TRBD1 (6 bases). The CDR3 is made up of 16 amino acids. V shed 7 bases and J shed 2 bases, with 17 bases lying between them. CDR1 MRHNA and CDR2 SNTAGT come from the germline V gene.

This rearrangement joins TRBV5-4 to TRBJ2-5; 9 bases match TRBD2. Germline assignment: CDR1 SGHNT and CDR2 YYREEE (reference sequence). The CDR3 extends over 18 amino acids. Trimming took 0 bases from V and 0 from J; bases not matched to a gene: 9. In nucleotides, the CDR3 is TGTGCCAGCAGCTTGGCCCGGCTAGCGGGAAGAGACCAAGAGACCCAGTACTTC. Amino acids: CASSLARLAGRDQETQYF.

The V call is TRBV27, the J call TRBJ1-5; a possible D gene is TRBD1 (6 bases). The CDR3 is 18 residues long. The germline gives CDR1 MNHEY, CDR2 SMNVEV (reference sequence). The V gene lost 5 bases and the J gene lost 0 bases, with 20 bases spanning the gap. Here the CDR3 DNA reads TGTGCCAGCAGTCACATCGGAGTGACAGGCTATAGCAATCAGCCCCAGCATTTT. It specifies CASSHIGVTGYSNQPQHF.

The chain links TRBV15 to TRBJ2-3; 9 nucleotides agree with TRBD2. Germline V CDR1 and CDR2: LNHNV, YYDKDF (reference sequence). The CDR3 extends over 17 amino acids. V dropped 1 base and J dropped 4; count of bases not matched to a gene: 9. In DNA, the CDR3 is TGTGCCACCAGCAGAGCAAGTCTAGCGGGAACCGCAGATACGCAGTATTTT. This gives the protein CATSRASLAGTADTQYF.

This chain uses TRBV7-8 with TRBJ2-7, with 7 bases lining up with TRBD1. Trimming took 5 bases from V and 2 from J; bases not matched to a gene: 6. The length of the CDR3 is 14 residues. CDR1 SGHVS and CDR2 FQNEAQ come from the germline V gene. In DNA form, the CDR3 reads TGTGCCAGCAGCACGCACAGGGGTACCTACGAGCAGTACTTC. Protein product: CASSTHRGTYEQYF.

For the CDR3, the DNA is TGTGCCAGCAGCCTTTCAGGTCTCCGGGACTACCGCTACGAGCAGTACTTC. Its protein is CASSLSGLRDYRYEQYF. This sequence joins TRBV14 and TRBJ2-7, with 7 bases fitting TRBD2. With V trimmed by 4 bases and J by 3 bases, 15 bases remained unmatched. CDR3 size: 17 residues. CDR1 is SGHDN and CDR2 is FVKESK in the germline V gene. Drawing the rest from reference TRBV14 and TRBJ2-7, the complete variable domain is EAGVTQFPSHSVIEKGQTVTLRCDPISGHDNLYWYRRVMGKEIKFLLHFVKESKQDESGMPNNRFLAERTGGTYSTLKVQPAELEDSGVYFCASSLSGLRDYRYEQYFGPGTRLTVT.

The rearrangement joins TRBV25-1 to TRBJ2-1; D might be TRBD1 (6 bases). The V gene's germline CDR1 is MGHDK and CDR2 SYGVNS. V lost 8 bases and J lost 0, with 11 bases in between. CDR3 length: 14 residues. CDR3 sequence (DNA): TGTGCCAGCGGGGGCCTTAGCTCCTACAATGAGCAGTTCTTC. Translated: CASGGLSSYNEQFF. Complete variable domain (other parts from reference TRBV25-1 and TRBJ2-1): EADIYQTPRYLVIGTGKKITLECSQTMGHDKMYWYQQDPGMELHLIHYSYGVNSTEKGDLSSESTVSRIRTEHFPLTLESARPSHTSQYLCASGGLSSYNEQFFGPGTRLTVL.

The chain links TRBV6-6 to TRBJ2-7; no firm D call. CDR3 length: 14 residues. Germline V CDR1 and CDR2: MNHNY, SVGAGI (reference sequence). The V gene lost 0 bases and the J gene lost 2 bases, with 8 bases spanning the gap. The CDR3 sequence is CASSYSAHAYEQYF. CDR3 in DNA: TGTGCCAGCAGTTACTCGGCGCATGCCTACGAGCAGTACTTC.

The chain recombines TRBV5-1 with TRBJ2-2; either TRBD1 or TRBD2 may supply D (7 bases each). CDR1 is SGHRS and CDR2 is YFSETQ in the germline V gene. This CDR3 is 15 amino acids long. V was pared by 5 bases and J by 6 bases, with 17 bases between. The CDR3 DNA follows: TGCGCCAGCAGAGTGGGAGGGGGCCTCGCCGGGGAGCTGTTTTTT. As protein: CASRVGGGLAGELFF.

The rearrangement joins TRBV6-5 to TRBJ2-2, with D tentatively TRBD2 (5 bases). Germline V gene data show CDR1 as MNHEY and CDR2 as SVGAGI. This CDR3 is 15 amino acids long. V was pared by 5 bases and J by 1 base, with 11 bases between. CDR3 amino acids: CASSHTGGNTGELFF. In DNA, the CDR3 is TGTGCCAGCAGTCACACTGGAGGGAACACCGGGGAGCTGTTTTTT.

V usage is TRBV6-5 and J usage is TRBJ1-4, with 10 bases identical to TRBD1. CDR3 length equals 15 residues. J gave up 7 bases and V 6 bases, and 8 bases lay outside the gene matches. The germline gives CDR1 MNHEY, CDR2 SVGAGI. In DNA form, the CDR3 reads TGTGCCAGCAGCAAAAAGACAGGGGGCACTGAAAAACTGTTTTTT. This codes for CASSKKTGGTEKLFF.

The chain combines TRBV6-5 with TRBJ1-4, with TRBD1 as a possible D gene (5 bases). With 6 bases removed from V and 13 bases from J, the gap between germline ends came to 15 bases. The CDR3 consists of 12 residues. In germline, CDR1 is MNHEY, CDR2 SVGAGI. CDR3 sequence reads: CASSSPGGRLFF. The CDR3 DNA sequence: TGTGCCAGCAGCTCCCCTGGGGGGAGACTGTTTTTT.

The chain has TRBV5-4 and TRBJ2-3; D not resolved. Deletions cut 0 bases from V and 2 bases from J, with 13 bases between. CDR3 length: 16 residues. Germline V gives CDR1 SGHNT, CDR2 YYREEE (reference sequence). CDR3 sequence: CASSLEQGLATDTQYF. As DNA, the CDR3 is TGTGCCAGCAGCTTGGAACAAGGATTGGCCACAGATACGCAGTATTTT.

This chain links TRBV10-3 with TRBJ1-1; the D is unclear. The V and J ends lost 4 bases and 4 bases respectively, with 10 bases between them. CDR1 is ENHRY and CDR2 is SYGVKD in the germline V gene. CDR3 length: 13 amino acids. This CDR3 is CAISGTRGTEAFF. In DNA, the CDR3 is TGTGCCATCAGTGGCACCCGAGGCACTGAAGCTTTCTTT.

The chain links TRBV2 to TRBJ2-7; D is tentatively TRBD1 or TRBD2 (5 bases each). Looked up from germline, CDR1 is SNHLY and CDR2 is FYNNEI. The CDR3 extends over 14 amino acids. The V and J ends lost 6 bases and 6 bases respectively, with 18 bases between them. CDR3 protein: CASSMRGRMTEQYF. As DNA, the CDR3 is TGTGCCAGCAGCATGAGGGGACGTATGACCGAGCAGTACTTC.

The rearrangement links TRBV6-1 to TRBJ2-5, with TRBD1 matching over 7 bases. The CDR3 is made up of 16 amino acids. Losses at the gene ends were 2 bases for V and 7 bases for J; bases not matched to a gene: 13. Germline V gives CDR1 MNHNS, CDR2 SASEGT. Written as DNA, the CDR3 is TGTGCCAGCAGTGAACAGCCCGGGACAGTACAGTGGACCCAGTACTTC. This encodes CASSEQPGTVQWTQYF.

The chain combines TRBV7-2 with TRBJ2-7; weak D call: TRBD1 (6 bases). The length of the CDR3 is 14 residues. Trimming took 1 base from V and 3 from J, leaving 10 bases between them. Germline V gene sequence: CDR1 SGHTA, CDR2 FQGNSA. Here the CDR3 DNA reads TGTGCCAGCAGCTTAGGGGCAGGGGTCTACGAGCAGTACTTC. Protein product: CASSLGAGVYEQYF.

The rearrangement joins TRBV29-1 to TRBJ1-3; 9 nucleotides agree with TRBD1. This CDR3 has 13 amino acids. Per germline, CDR1 SQVTM and CDR2 ANQGSEA. The J segment lost 2 bases and the V segment lost 6 bases, leaving 2 bases of the junction unmatched. The CDR3 DNA follows: TGCAGCGTAAGACAGGGGGCTGGAAACACCATATATTTT. It yields the protein CSVRQGAGNTIYF.

J is TRBJ2-1 and V is TRBV9; TRBD2 agrees at 10 bases. This CDR3 is 14 amino acids long. Germline lookup yields CDR1 SGDLS and CDR2 YYNGEE. V lost 3 bases and J lost 9; bases outside the gene matches: 6. CDR3 coding DNA: TGTGCCAGCAGCGAGGTAGCGGGAGGTCGTGAGCAGTTCTTC. It encodes CASSEVAGGREQFF.

The chain couples TRBV19 to TRBJ1-2; 7 positions agree with TRBD1. V shed 7 bases, J shed 0 bases, and the junction held 8 bases outside the gene matches. CDR3 length equals 15 residues. Germline-derived CDR1 and CDR2 are LNHDA and SQIVND (reference sequence). The CDR3 DNA reads as TGTGCCAGTATGCTCTCCGGGACAGCTAACTATGGCTACACCTTC. Protein product: CASMLSGTANYGYTF.

The CDR3 sequence is CASSLGPQVFGRAGEQYF. The CDR3 nucleotides read TGCGCCAGCAGCTTGGGCCCCCAGGTTTTCGGGAGGGCCGGCGAGCAGTACTTC. The chain joins TRBV5-1 to TRBJ2-7; 8 nucleotides line up with TRBD2. The CDR3 totals 18 residues. Looked up from germline, CDR1 is SGHRS and CDR2 is YFSETQ. V dropped 0 bases and J dropped 6; count of bases not matched to a gene: 17.